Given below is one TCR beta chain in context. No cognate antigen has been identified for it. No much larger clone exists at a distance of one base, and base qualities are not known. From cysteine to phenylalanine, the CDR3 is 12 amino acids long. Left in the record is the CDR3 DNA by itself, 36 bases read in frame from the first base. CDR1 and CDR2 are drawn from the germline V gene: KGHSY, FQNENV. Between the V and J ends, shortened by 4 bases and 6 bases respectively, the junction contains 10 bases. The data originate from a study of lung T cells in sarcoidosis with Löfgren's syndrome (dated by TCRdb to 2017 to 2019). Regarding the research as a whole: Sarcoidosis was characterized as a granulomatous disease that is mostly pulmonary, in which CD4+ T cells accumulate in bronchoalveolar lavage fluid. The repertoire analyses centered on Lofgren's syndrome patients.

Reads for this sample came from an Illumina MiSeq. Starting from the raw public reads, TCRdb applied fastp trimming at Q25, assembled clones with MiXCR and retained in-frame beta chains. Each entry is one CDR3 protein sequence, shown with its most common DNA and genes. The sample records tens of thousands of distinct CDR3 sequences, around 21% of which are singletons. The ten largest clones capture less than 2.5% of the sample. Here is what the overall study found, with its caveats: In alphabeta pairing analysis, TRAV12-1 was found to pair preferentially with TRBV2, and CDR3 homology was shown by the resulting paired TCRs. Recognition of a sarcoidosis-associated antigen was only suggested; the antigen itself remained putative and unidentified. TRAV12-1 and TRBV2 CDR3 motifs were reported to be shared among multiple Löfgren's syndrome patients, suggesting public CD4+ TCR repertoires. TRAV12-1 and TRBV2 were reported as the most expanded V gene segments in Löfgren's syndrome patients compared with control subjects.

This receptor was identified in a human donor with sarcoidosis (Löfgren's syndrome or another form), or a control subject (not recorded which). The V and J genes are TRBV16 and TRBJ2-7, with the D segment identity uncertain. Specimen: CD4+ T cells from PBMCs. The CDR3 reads CASSPSSVEQYF. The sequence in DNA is TGTGCCAGCAGCCCATCATCCGTCGAGCAGTACTTC.